This paragraph covers one T cell receptor beta chain sequence. In the original processing: After removing out-of-frame reads, around 2 million distinct TCRbeta sequences remained. Data came from immunoSEQ multiplex PCR; TCRdb stores just in-frame clones and leaves some out. That table is the source of V, J and clone size, and D and trimming were worked out from the DNA. Here the sample spans 45,000 to 50,000 clones, more than 60% being singletons. This sample stems from a study of memory CD4+ T cells and cytomegalovirus serostatus. Study-wide background: Of the healthy Belgian adults, eight or nine were CMV seropositive and 24 seronegative.

CDR3 length: 16 residues. The sort gate was single viable CD3+CD4+CD8-CD45RO+ cells for memory CD4+ T cells. The origin of this receptor is an adult in good health and CMV-seronegative. This chain connects TRBV12-1 to TRBJ1-6; the table's D call TRBD1 went unverified against the DNA. TRBV12-1 is given as a pseudogene. The source material was memory CD4+ T cells from blood. The CDR3 nucleotides read TGTGCCAGCAGCTTTTGGTGGCCCTCTTATAATTCACCCCTCCACTTT. Translation: CASSFWWPSYNSPLHF.